This T cell receptor beta chain derives from a study of technical replicates of blood from several donors. Losses at the gene ends were 5 bases for V and 6 bases for J; bases not matched to a gene: 15. This CDR3 is 17 amino acids long. Per germline, CDR1 SEHNR and CDR2 FQNEAQ (reference sequence). The method was immunoSEQ multiplex PCR; TCRdb's version includes in-frame clones alone and lacks a portion of them. This sample has approximately 69,000 clones, with roughly 97% found just once. The chain has TRBV7-9 and TRBJ2-1; TRBD2 matches 8 bases. Sequenced input: T cells isolated from PBMCs. The sequence came from a human donor in good health. CDR3 DNA: TGTGCCAGCAGCCGGTTCGAGGGCAGCGGGAGTACCAATGAGCAGTTCTTC. Translation: CASSRFEGSGSTNEQFF.